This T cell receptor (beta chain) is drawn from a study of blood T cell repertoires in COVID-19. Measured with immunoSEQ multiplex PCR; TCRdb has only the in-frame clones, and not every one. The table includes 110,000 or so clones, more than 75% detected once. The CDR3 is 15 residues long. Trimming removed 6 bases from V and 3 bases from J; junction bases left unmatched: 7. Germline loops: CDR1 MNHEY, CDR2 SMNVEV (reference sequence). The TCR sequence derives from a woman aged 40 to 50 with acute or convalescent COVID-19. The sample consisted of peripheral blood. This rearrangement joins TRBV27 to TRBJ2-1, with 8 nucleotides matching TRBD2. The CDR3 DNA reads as TGTGCCAGCAGCCTCGGGGGGGCCGGCTACAATGAGCAGTTCTTC. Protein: CASSLGGAGYNEQFF.